This passage covers 28 T cell receptor beta chains from one sample sequenced in a study of cytomegalovirus exposure and HLA in healthy donors. PCR involved 60 Vbeta and 13 Jbeta primers. The table came from immunoSEQ multiplex PCR; TCRdb's copy has only in-frame clones and leaves some out. The sample lists 130,000 to 150,000 clones, 70% to 85% seen once, with roughly 10% in the top ten. Input material: PBMCs. These receptors all come from a woman in her fifties or sixties in good health and CMV-seropositive.

This rearrangement joins TRBV19 to TRBJ1-1; maybe TRBD1 (5 bases). V lost 8 bases, J lost 2 bases, and 18 bases lay in between. Germline V CDR1 and CDR2: LNHDA, SQIVND (reference sequence). The CDR3 contains 15 residues. CDR3 in amino acids: CASQDTNPINTEAFF. The CDR3 DNA sequence: TGTGCCAGTCAGGACACGAACCCGATAAACACTGAAGCTTTCTTT.

V gene TRBV6-1 combines with J gene TRBJ2-5, with D possibly matching TRBD2 (6 bases). With 7 bases removed from V and 5 bases from J, the gap between germline ends came to 20 bases. The length of the CDR3 is 15 residues. Germline CDR1 MNHNS, CDR2 SASEGT. Here the CDR3 reads CASIYWGEGVETQYF. In nucleotides, the CDR3 is TGTGCCAGCATATATTGGGGGGAAGGGGTTGAGACCCAGTACTTC.

Written as DNA, the CDR3 is TGTGCCAGCAGCAAAGGGGACCACAGGGGCAAGAACACTGAAGCTTTCTTT. Protein: CASSKGDHRGKNTEAFF. The chain links TRBV21-1 to TRBJ1-1; the D call TRBD1 from the table was never checked on the DNA. TRBV21-1 is assigned pseudogene status. The CDR3 is made up of 17 amino acids.

V gene TRBV7-2 combines with J gene TRBJ2-7; D might be TRBD2 (7 bases). The CDR3 covers 16 residues. V lost 6 bases and J lost 0, with 18 bases in between. From germline, CDR1 is SGHTA and CDR2 FQGNSA. As DNA, the CDR3 is TGTGCCAGCAGTCATAGGGGGGGACTCTCCTCCTACGAGCAGTACTTC. This gives the protein CASSHRGGLSSYEQYF.

This clone was counted a few times. The chain employs TRBV30 and TRBJ1-2; the D gene is possibly TRBD1 (5 bases). CDR1 and CDR2 (germline): GTSNPN, SVGIG (reference sequence). The CDR3 spans 15 residues. V dropped 0 bases and J dropped 8 bases, with 19 bases sitting between them. The CDR3 region is CAWSVLRTGGYGYTF. CDR3 nucleotide sequence: TGTGCCTGGAGTGTACTTCGTACGGGGGGATACGGCTACACCTTC.

The J gene is TRBJ2-7, the V gene TRBV7-8; a possible D gene is TRBD2 (6 bases). Germline CDR1 SGHVS, CDR2 FQNEAQ. CDR3 length: 15 amino acids. Between the trimmed V and J ends, which lost 5 bases and 0 bases, there was a span of 14 bases. The CDR3 bases are TGTGCCAGCAGCCCCAGACTAGGGAGCTCCTACGAGCAGTACTTC. It codes for CASSPRLGSSYEQYF.

V usage is TRBV7-2 and J usage is TRBJ2-1; no firm D call. Trimming took off 5 bases at V and 15 bases at J, with 17 bases between the two ends. Germline V gene data show CDR1 as SGHTA and CDR2 as FQGNSA. The CDR3 has 12 residues. The CDR3 spells CASSIPNSGLFF. Written as DNA, the CDR3 is TGTGCCAGCAGCATACCAAACTCGGGTCTGTTCTTC. Supplemented by reference TRBV7-2 and TRBJ2-1, the full variable domain reads GAGVSQSPSNKVTEKGKDVELRCDPISGHTALYWYRQSLGQGLEFLIYFQGNSAPDKSGLPSDRFSAERTGGSVSTLTIQRTQQEDSAVYLCASSIPNSGLFFGPGTRLTVL.

In the case of this clone: This likely comes from a read error, as the CDR3 has no conserved phenylalanine or tryptophan at its end. The chain links TRBV15 to TRBJ2-7, with D unclear. The CDR3 covers 13 residues. The germline CDR1 and CDR2 sequences are LNHNV and YYDKDF (reference sequence). With 4 bases removed from V and 2 bases from J, the gap between germline ends came to 9 bases. The CDR3 DNA follows: TGTGCCACCAGCACTCGACAAGCCTACGAGCAGTACTCC. As protein: CATSTRQAYEQYS.

Details on this clone: An end of the junction does not agree with germline; a read error may underlie this. The rearrangement links TRBV2 to TRBJ2-7; no definite D call. The CDR3 contains 15 residues. CDR1 is SNHLY and CDR2 is FYNNEI in the germline V gene. This CDR3 is CASSEAPLDSYEQYF. In nucleotides, the CDR3 is TGTGCCAGCAGCGAAGCTCCTTTAGATTCCTACGAGCAGTACTTC.

The chain carries TRBV30 and TRBJ2-7, with D possibly TRBD2 on 6 matching bases. The CDR3 extends over 12 amino acids. Trimming shortened V by 6 bases and J by 1 base, and 10 bases separated the two germline ends. CDR1 GTSNPN and CDR2 SVGIG come from the germline V gene (reference sequence). The CDR3: CACGGSSYEQYF. The CDR3 DNA is TGTGCCTGTGGGGGGAGTTCCTACGAGCAGTACTTC.

The genes are TRBV27 and TRBJ2-5; 9 bases agree with TRBD2. CDR3 size: 15 residues. The junction had 2 bases not matched to a gene; V was cut back by 1 base and J by 2 bases. The V gene's germline CDR1 is MNHEY and CDR2 SMNVEV (reference sequence). CDR3 sequence: CASSLLAGDQETQYF. The CDR3 DNA follows: TGTGCCAGCAGTTTATTAGCGGGAGATCAAGAGACCCAGTACTTC.

V is TRBV7-2 and J is TRBJ2-3; D remains unclear. The ends were cut back, 0 bases at V and 2 bases at J, with 9 bases in the middle. The CDR3 spans 15 residues. CDR1 is SGHTA and CDR2 is FQGNSA in the germline V gene. For the CDR3, the DNA is TGTGCCAGCAGCTTAGCGATGCAGTTCACAGATACGCAGTATTTT. It encodes CASSLAMQFTDTQYF.

This clone was recorded once. The chain recombines TRBV5-1 with TRBJ2-5; 8 nucleotides agree with TRBD2. Germline V gene lookup returns CDR1 SGHRS and CDR2 YFSETQ. Trimming at V came to 7 bases and at J to 4 bases, leaving 12 bases not matched to a gene. The CDR3 length is 15 residues. CDR3 region: CASGPGTRHTETQYF. The CDR3 DNA sequence: TGCGCCAGCGGCCCCGGGACTAGACATACAGAGACCCAGTACTTC.

CDR3 bases: TGTGCCAGCTCACCACAAAGACTCGGGGAGCAGTACTTC. This codes for CASSPQRLGEQYF. This chain joins TRBV18 and TRBJ2-7; no clear D. The CDR3 runs 13 residues. Trimming pared 1 base from V and 7 bases from J, leaving 11 bases between. Germline values: CDR1 KGHSH, CDR2 LQKENI.

This clone occurred a few times. The chain recombines TRBV28 with TRBJ2-7, with 10 bases fitting TRBD2. Germline V lookup: CDR1 MDHEN, CDR2 SYDVKM. Trimming cost V 6 bases and J 5 bases; bases outside gene matches: 4. CDR3 length equals 13 residues. The CDR3 region is CASSLAGENEQYF. In DNA form, the CDR3 reads TGTGCCAGCAGCCTAGCGGGAGAGAACGAGCAGTACTTC.

The rearrangement uses TRBV7-2 and TRBJ2-1; D perhaps matches TRBD2 (6 bases). V was shortened by 4 bases and J by 4 bases, with 8 bases between the two germline ends. The germline gives CDR1 SGHTA, CDR2 FQGNSA. The CDR3 extends over 13 amino acids. CDR3 sequence: CASSSGTYNEQFF. CDR3 DNA: TGTGCCAGCAGCTCAGGGACTTACAATGAGCAGTTCTTC.

The chain couples TRBV2 to TRBJ1-3, with TRBD1 matching over 9 bases. Unmatched junction bases numbered 4, after V lost 7 bases and J lost 6 bases. The CDR3 length is 13 residues. CDR1 and CDR2 (germline): SNHLY, FYNNEI. The CDR3 here is CASMRTGVNTIYF. The CDR3, as DNA: TGTGCCAGCATGCGGACAGGGGTAAACACCATATATTTT.

CDR3 coding DNA: TGTGCCAGCAGTTTTTTGGGGGGTAATGAAAAACTGTTTTTT. Protein sequence: CASSFLGGNEKLFF. The chain has TRBV28 and TRBJ1-4, with D perhaps matching TRBD1 (5 bases). Germline V lookup: CDR1 MDHEN, CDR2 SYDVKM. This CDR3 is built from 14 residues. Deletions cut 3 bases from V and 4 bases from J, with 9 bases between.

The chain employs TRBV11-3 and TRBJ2-5; TRBD1 matches at 9 bases. V dropped 5 bases and J dropped 2; count of bases not matched to a gene: 3. The V gene's germline CDR1 is SGHNT and CDR2 YENEEA. The length of the CDR3 is 14 residues. The CDR3 coding sequence is TGTGCCAGCAGCCCCGGACAGGGGCAAGAGACCCAGTACTTC. Translated: CASSPGQGQETQYF.

This clone showed up just a few times. This chain joins TRBV5-1 and TRBJ1-1; D possibly corresponds to TRBD1 (5 bases). Trimming shortened V by 4 bases and J by 1 base, and 17 bases separated the two germline ends. CDR3 length: 16 amino acids. CDR1 and CDR2 from the germline V gene are SGHRS and YFSETQ. CDR3 bases: TGCGCCAGCAGCCCGACCCCGGGACTAAGGAACACTGAAGCTTTCTTT. As protein: CASSPTPGLRNTEAFF. Looking up the rest from reference TRBV5-1 and TRBJ1-1 gives the full variable domain: KAGVTQTPRYLIKTRGQQVTLSCSPISGHRSVSWYQQTPGQGLQFLFEYFSETQRNKGNFPGRFSGRQFSNSRSEMNVSTLELGDSALYLCASSPTPGLRNTEAFFGQGTRLTVV.

This chain connects TRBV6-5 to TRBJ2-5; a possible D gene is TRBD2 (5 bases). Per germline, CDR1 MNHEY and CDR2 SVGAGI. The V and J ends lost 4 bases and 9 bases respectively, with 15 bases between them. The CDR3 runs to 13 residues. CDR3 region: CASSSGLARAQYF. The CDR3 DNA reads TGTGCCAGCAGTTCCGGACTGGCTCGGGCCCAGTACTTC.

The V call is TRBV15, the J call TRBJ1-2; perhaps TRBD1 as D (6 bases). CDR3 length: 16 amino acids. The V end was cut by 5 bases, the J end by 4 bases, with 20 bases between. In germline, CDR1 is LNHNV, CDR2 YYDKDF (reference sequence). The CDR3 loop is CATSLKGQPNPYGYTF. In nucleotides, the CDR3 is TGTGCCACCAGCCTCAAAGGACAGCCAAACCCCTATGGCTACACCTTC.

The V call is TRBV6-5, the J call TRBJ2-5; D unresolved. The assigned J gene may be wrong: the sequence end matches TRBJ2-7 better. Germline lookup yields CDR1 MNHEY and CDR2 SVGAGI. There are 8 residues in the CDR3. Here the CDR3 reads CASYEQYF. CDR3 nucleotide sequence: TGTGCCAGCTACGAGCAGTACTTC.

The chain carries TRBV7-2 and TRBJ2-7; TRBD2 matches at 12 bases. The CDR3 is made up of 16 amino acids. The V and J ends lost 5 bases and 4 bases, in that order; junction bases with no gene match: 9. Germline lookup yields CDR1 SGHTA and CDR2 FQGNSA. The CDR3: CASSRRTSGASYEQYF. CDR3 nucleotide sequence: TGTGCCAGCAGCCGGCGGACTAGCGGGGCTTCGTACGAGCAGTACTTC.

The rearrangement uses TRBV5-1 and TRBJ2-1; D is uncertain. The V gene's germline CDR1 is SGHRS and CDR2 YFSETQ. The CDR3 sequence is 16 residues long. V was trimmed by 0 bases and J by 0 bases, leaving 10 bases between them. DNA of the CDR3: TGCGCCAGCAGCTTGGCCAGCAGAGGCTCCTACAATGAGCAGTTCTTC. Its translation: CASSLASRGSYNEQFF.

Note on this clone: This sample also contains other DNA sequences that code for the same CDR3. The CDR3 loop reads CASSLSTDTQYF. CDR3 coding DNA: TGTGCCAGCAGCCTAAGCACAGATACGCAGTATTTT. The gene calls are TRBV7-8 and TRBJ2-3; no clear D gene. The V end lost 5 bases, the J end lost 0 bases, and 3 bases lay between the germline ends. The V gene's germline CDR1 is SGHVS and CDR2 FQNEAQ. There are 12 residues in the CDR3.

V usage is TRBV28 and J usage is TRBJ2-2; 8 nucleotides match TRBD2. Germline CDR1 is MDHEN and CDR2 is SYDVKM. Germline trimming cut 6 bases from V and 0 bases from J; bases unmatched to any gene: 12. The CDR3 is made up of 18 amino acids. The CDR3 spells CASSSLSLAGANTGELFF. Here the CDR3 DNA reads TGTGCCAGCAGCTCGCTAAGCCTAGCGGGTGCGAACACCGGGGAGCTGTTTTTT.

The chain couples TRBV30 to TRBJ1-1, with 7 nucleotides matching TRBD1. Germline CDR1 is GTSNPN and CDR2 is SVGIG (reference sequence). The V and J ends lost 6 bases and 3 bases, in that order; junction bases with no gene match: 7. The CDR3 is 13 amino acids. Written as DNA, the CDR3 is TGTGCCTGCAACCCAACAGGGGACACTGAAGCTTTCTTT. Translating gives CACNPTGDTEAFF. Supplemented by reference TRBV30 and TRBJ1-1, the full variable domain reads SQTIHQWPATLVQPVGSPLSLECTVEGTSNPNLYWYRQAAGRGLQLLFYSVGIGQISSEVPQNLSASRPQDRQFILSSKKLLLSDSGFYLCACNPTGDTEAFFGQGTRLTVV.